This T cell receptor beta chain was obtained from a study of Graves' ophthalmopathy and Graves' hyperthyroidism (dated by TCRdb to the late 2010s). Study-wide context: Stable hyperthyroidism was defined as no progression to ophthalmopathy within 18 months of follow-up. In total, 135 blood samples were TCR-sequenced: 40 to 45 ophthalmopathy, some 75 hyperthyroidism and 17 hyperthyroidism-to-ophthalmopathy patients. To tell Graves' ophthalmopathy apart from Graves' hyperthyroidism, and to predict which patients would progress to ophthalmopathy, the study relied on TCR beta repertoire signatures. Following sampling, methimazole starting at 30 mg daily was administered to hyperthyroidism patients, and high-dose intravenous methylprednisolone was administered to ophthalmopathy patients. In five or six hyperthyroidism patients, T-cell repertoires of thyroid tissue and blood were compared. To explore V-J signatures that distinguish ophthalmopathy from hyperthyroidism, a discovery set of 90 to 100 patients was enrolled, made up of some 41 with ophthalmopathy and around 60 with stable hyperthyroidism. The independent validation cohort included 18 to 20 hyperthyroidism patients plus 17 patients who later progressed from hyperthyroidism to ophthalmopathy. Beyond this particular receptor, the publication reports: In validation, the model predicted ophthalmopathy progression with about 64% sensitivity and roughly 72% specificity; approximately 12 predicted patients were CT-confirmed with GO in a median of approximately 6.5 months. No statistical method was used to predetermine the sample size, and group allocation was not hidden from the investigators. Most expanded thyroid clonotypes with frequency above 0.001 were also detected in blood, suggesting blood repertoires may reflect the thyroid immune response. Ophthalmopathy was separated from stable hyperthyroidism by the 13-signature model with roughly 87% sensitivity and about 81% specificity in cross-validation and with 80%/75% in the test set.

Hyperthyroidism patients were newly diagnosed, with disease duration under 2 months, and aged 18 to 65 years. Patients with other autoimmune diseases, uncontrolled infections, pregnancy or lactation were excluded. Clinical symptoms, serum thyroxine, TRAb, thyroid ultrasound and orbital computed tomography were used for diagnosis. Total RNA was extracted with Trizol reagent and quality-checked on an Agilent 2100 Bioanalyzer. For repertoire sequencing, the TCR beta CDR3 regions were amplified from RNA transcripts. HTBI primers and the Qiagen OneStep RT-PCR kit were used in a first-round RT-PCR, which was followed by a second-round multiplex PCR, size selection and purification. The libraries underwent paired-end sequencing with 100 bp reads on an Illumina HiSeq2000. The paper's processing steps were these. SOAPnuke was used to process the reads, throwing out any read that had adapters, had uncalled bases, had a mean Phred below 15, or lacked an exact constant-primer or identifier match. COPE v1.2.5 was used to merge the high-quality paired reads. Unique nucleotide sequences were defined as clonotypes and aligned to IMGT TRB V, D and J references using MiTCR v1.1. Analysis was restricted to V-J combinations with a frequency above 0.0001, which covered roughly 99% of repertoires. A TCR clonal expansion and chaos score per V-J combination was defined as the ratio of F50 clonal expansion to chaos observed in the TCRdist matrix. Features were reduced by Welch's t-statistics and random forest to around 14 V-J combinations, which fed a naive Bayes classifier. The Morisita-Horn index was used to measure how similar the thyroid and blood repertoires were. The public reads were reanalyzed by TCRdb: fastp trimming at Q25, MiXCR alignment, in-frame beta chains only. One record per CDR3 amino acid sequence lists the most common genes and DNA. For this entry, the V and J calls and clone size follow TCRdb and not the study's own pipeline. The sample profile shows 1 million to 1.3 million distinct CDR3 sequences; approximately 35% of them were found once. The top ten hold around 10% of the sample.

The germline V gene sets CDR1 to KGHDR and CDR2 to SFDVKD. V and J are trimmed by 3 bases and 0 bases, and the gene matches miss 4 bases of the junction. The CDR3 has 15 amino acids, counting the end cysteine and phenylalanine. Only CDR3 DNA remains: 45 bases, in frame from the first base. This clonotype was counted ten times or more. It has no known antigen specificity. No base qualities exist here, and no much larger clone lies one base off it. The chain uses TRBV24-1 and TRBJ2-7, and 7 junction bases match TRBD2. This TCR came from an adult man with Graves' hyperthyroidism. What was sequenced was peripheral blood or thyroid tissue (not recorded which). The nucleotide sequence is given as TGTGCCACCAGTGATAGCGGGATAAGCTCCTACGAGCAGTACTTC. The translation is CATSDSGISSYEQYF.